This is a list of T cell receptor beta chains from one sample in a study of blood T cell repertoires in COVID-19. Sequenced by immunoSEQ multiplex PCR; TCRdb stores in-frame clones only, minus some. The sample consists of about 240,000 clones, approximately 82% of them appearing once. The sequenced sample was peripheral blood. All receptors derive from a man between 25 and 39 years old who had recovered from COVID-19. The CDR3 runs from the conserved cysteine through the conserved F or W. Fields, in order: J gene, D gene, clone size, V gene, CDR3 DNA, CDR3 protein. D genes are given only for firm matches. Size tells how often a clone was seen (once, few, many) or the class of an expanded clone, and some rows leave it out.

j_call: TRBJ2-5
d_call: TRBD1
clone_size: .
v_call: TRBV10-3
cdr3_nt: TGTGCCATCAGTGGGACAGGGATTGGCCAAGAGACCCAGTACTTC
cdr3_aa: CAISGTGIGQETQYF

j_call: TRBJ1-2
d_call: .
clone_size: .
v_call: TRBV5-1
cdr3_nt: TGCGCCAGCAGCTTGGAGACGGGACATCCGAACTATGGCTACACCTTC
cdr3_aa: CASSLETGHPNYGYTF

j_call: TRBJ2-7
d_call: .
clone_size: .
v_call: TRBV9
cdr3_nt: TGTGCCAGCAGCGTAGATTCGAGCTCCTACGAGCAGTACTTC
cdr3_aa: CASSVDSSSYEQYF

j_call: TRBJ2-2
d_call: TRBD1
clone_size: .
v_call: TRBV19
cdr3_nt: TGTGCCAGTAGTCTAACAGGGGGGACCACCGGGGAGCTGTTTTTT
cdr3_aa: CASSLTGGTTGELFF

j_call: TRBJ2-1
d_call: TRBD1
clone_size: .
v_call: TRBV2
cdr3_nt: TGTGCCAGCGCCCTCGACAGGGGGAATGAGCAGTTCTTC
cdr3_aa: CASALDRGNEQFF

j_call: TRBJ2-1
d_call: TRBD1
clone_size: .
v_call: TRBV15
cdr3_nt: TGTGCCACCAGCAGAGATAAAGGACAGGTGGGGCATGAGCAGTTCTTC
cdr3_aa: CATSRDKGQVGHEQFF

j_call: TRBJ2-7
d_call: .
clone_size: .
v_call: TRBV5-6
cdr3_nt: TGTGCCAGCAGAAATACATGGAGCTCCTACGAGCAGTACTTC
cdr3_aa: CASRNTWSSYEQYF

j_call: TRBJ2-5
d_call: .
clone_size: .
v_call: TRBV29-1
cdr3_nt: TGCAGCGTGGGGGGACAGCCACTTCAAGAGACCCAGTACTTC
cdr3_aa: CSVGGQPLQETQYF

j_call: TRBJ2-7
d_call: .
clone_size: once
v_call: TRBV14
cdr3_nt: TGTGCCAGCAGTTCCTACGGGGGAAGCTACGAGCAGTACTTC
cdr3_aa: CASSSYGGSYEQYF

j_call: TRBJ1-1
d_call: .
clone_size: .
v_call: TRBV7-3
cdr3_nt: TGTGCCAGCAGCCCCACCAGGGACACTGAAGCTTTCTTT
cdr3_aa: CASSPTRDTEAFF

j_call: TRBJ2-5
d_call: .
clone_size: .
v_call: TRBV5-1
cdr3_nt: TGCGCCAGCAGCTTGGGGTCGACAGGTACCCAAGAGACCCAGTACTTC
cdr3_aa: CASSLGSTGTQETQYF

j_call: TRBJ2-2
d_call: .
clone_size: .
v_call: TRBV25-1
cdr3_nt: TGTGCCAGCAGTAGGGGAGGCACCGGGGAGCTGTTTTTT
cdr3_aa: CASSRGGTGELFF

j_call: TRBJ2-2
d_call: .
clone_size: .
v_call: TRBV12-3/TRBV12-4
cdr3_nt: TGTGCCAGCAGCCCCCGTAATTCCGGGGAGCTGTTTTTT
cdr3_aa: CASSPRNSGELFF

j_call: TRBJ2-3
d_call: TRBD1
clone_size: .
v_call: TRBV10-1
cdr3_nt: TGCGCCAGCAGTCCCGGGACAGGGGGCAAGAATACGCAGTATTTT
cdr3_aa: CASSPGTGGKNTQYF

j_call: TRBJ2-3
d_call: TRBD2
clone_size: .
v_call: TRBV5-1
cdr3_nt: TGCGCCAGCAGCTTCCCCGTAGCGGGGGAAACAGATACGCAGTATTTT
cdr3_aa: CASSFPVAGETDTQYF

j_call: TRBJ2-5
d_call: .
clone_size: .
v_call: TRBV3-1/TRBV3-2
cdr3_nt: TGTGCCAGCAGCGCCCCGGCAGCCCAGAGGGAGACCCAGTACTTC
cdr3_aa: CASSAPAAQRETQYF

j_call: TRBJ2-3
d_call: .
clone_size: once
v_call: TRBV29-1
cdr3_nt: TGCAGCGTTGACCCGCCGGGGCCAGGGGGCACAGATACGCAGTATTTT
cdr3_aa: CSVDPPGPGGTDTQYF

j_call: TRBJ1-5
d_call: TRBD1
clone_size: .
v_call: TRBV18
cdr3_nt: TGTGCCAGCTCACCGACAGGGAAGGATCAGCCCCAGCATTTT
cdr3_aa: CASSPTGKDQPQHF

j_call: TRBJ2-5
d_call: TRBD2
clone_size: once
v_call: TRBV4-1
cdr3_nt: TGCGCCAGCAGCCAAGAGAGGTCGGGCGGGGGGCGACAAGAGACCCAGTACTTC
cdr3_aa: CASSQERSGGGRQETQYF

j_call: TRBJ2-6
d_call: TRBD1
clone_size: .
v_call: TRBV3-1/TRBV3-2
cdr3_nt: TGTGCCAGCAGCCAAGAGCAGGGGGCGACCGGGGCCAACGTCCTGACTTTC
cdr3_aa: CASSQEQGATGANVLTF

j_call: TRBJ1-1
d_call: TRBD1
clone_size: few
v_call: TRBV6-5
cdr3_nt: TGTGCCAGCAGTCCGGGACAGGGACCGACTGAAGCTTTCTTT
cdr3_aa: CASSPGQGPTEAFF

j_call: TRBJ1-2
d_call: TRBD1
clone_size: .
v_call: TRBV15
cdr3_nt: TGTGCCACCAGCACGGGACAGAAATCAAATGGCTACACCTTC
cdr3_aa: CATSTGQKSNGYTF

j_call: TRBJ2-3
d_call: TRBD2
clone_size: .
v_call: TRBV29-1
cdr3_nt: TGCAGCGTTGGCCTAGCGGGGGCCACAGATACGCAGTATTTT
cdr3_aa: CSVGLAGATDTQYF

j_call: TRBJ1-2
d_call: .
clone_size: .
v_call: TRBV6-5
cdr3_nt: TGTGCCAGCCTTCTATGGGGCGGTGGCTACACCTTC
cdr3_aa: CASLLWGGGYTF

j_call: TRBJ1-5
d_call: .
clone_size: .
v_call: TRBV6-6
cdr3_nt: TGTGCCAGCAGTTACCAGGGAAGGGGCAATCAGCCCCAGCATTTT
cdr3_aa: CASSYQGRGNQPQHF

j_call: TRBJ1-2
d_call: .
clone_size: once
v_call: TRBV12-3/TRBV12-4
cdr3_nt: TGTGCCAGCTCCAGGGCCTATGGCTACACCTTC
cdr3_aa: CASSRAYGYTF

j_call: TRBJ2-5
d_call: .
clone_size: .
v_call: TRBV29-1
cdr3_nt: TGCAGCGTTGTAGGGGCCGAACGTAGGGGGGAGACCCAGTACTTC
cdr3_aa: CSVVGAERRGETQYF

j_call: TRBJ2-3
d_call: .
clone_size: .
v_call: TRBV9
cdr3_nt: TGTGCCAGCAGCGTAGGGCCTGGGGGCCTTTACACAGATACGCAGTATTTT
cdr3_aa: CASSVGPGGLYTDTQYF

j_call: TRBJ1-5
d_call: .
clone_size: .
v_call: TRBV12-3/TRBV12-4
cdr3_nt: TGTGCCAGCAGTAAGAGGAGCGATCAGCCCCAGCATTTT
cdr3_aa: CASSKRSDQPQHF

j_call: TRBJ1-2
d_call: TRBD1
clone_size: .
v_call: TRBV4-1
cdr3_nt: TGCGCCAGCAGCCAAGACAGGGGGCCTACTAACTATGGCTACACCTTC
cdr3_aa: CASSQDRGPTNYGYTF

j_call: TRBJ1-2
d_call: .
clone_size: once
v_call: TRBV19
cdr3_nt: TGTGCCAGTAGGACGGGGGGTAATCACTATGGCTACACCTTC
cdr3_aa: CASRTGGNHYGYTF

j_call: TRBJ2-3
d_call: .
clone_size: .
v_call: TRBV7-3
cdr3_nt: TGTGCCTCGACCCAATCTAGCGAAAGGGCAGATACGCAGTATTTT
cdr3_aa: CASTQSSERADTQYF

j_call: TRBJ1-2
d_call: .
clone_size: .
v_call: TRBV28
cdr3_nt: TGTGCCAGCAGTTTTGTTACAGGGCACGATGGCTACACCTTC
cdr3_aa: CASSFVTGHDGYTF

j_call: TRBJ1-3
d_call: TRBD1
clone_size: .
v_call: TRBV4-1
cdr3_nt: TGCGCCAGCAGCCAGCAATACAGGGGGAGAGGTGGAAACACCATATATTTT
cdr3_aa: CASSQQYRGRGGNTIYF

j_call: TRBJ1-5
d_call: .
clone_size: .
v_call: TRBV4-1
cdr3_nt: TGCGCCAGCAGCCAAGATCTGCGGGGTAATCAGCCCCAGCATTTT
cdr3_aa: CASSQDLRGNQPQHF

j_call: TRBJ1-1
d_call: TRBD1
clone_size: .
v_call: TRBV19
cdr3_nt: TGTGCCAGTAGAACAGGGGGGACCATGAACACTGAAGCTTTCTTT
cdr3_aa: CASRTGGTMNTEAFF

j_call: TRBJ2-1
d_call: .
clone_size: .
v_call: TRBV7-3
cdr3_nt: TGTGCCAGCAGCTTCGCAGGGGTGAATGAGCAGTTCTTC
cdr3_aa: CASSFAGVNEQFF

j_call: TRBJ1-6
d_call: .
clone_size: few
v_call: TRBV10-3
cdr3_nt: TGTGCCAGTACGAGGGCGGAGGATAATTCACCCCTCCACTTT
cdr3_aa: CASTRAEDNSPLHF

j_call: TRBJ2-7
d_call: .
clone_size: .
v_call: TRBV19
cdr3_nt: TGTGCCAGGCCGACGCCACAGGGCAGCCACGAGCAGTACTTC
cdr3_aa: CARPTPQGSHEQYF

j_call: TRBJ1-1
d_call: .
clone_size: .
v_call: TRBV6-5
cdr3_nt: TGTGCCAGCAGTTACTCTGGACAAGACACTGAAGCTTTCTTT
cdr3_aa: CASSYSGQDTEAFF

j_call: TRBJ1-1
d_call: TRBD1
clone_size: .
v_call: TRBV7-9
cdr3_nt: TGTGCCAGCATTGTGGAAGAGGGGGCCACTGAAGCTTTCTTT
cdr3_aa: CASIVEEGATEAFF

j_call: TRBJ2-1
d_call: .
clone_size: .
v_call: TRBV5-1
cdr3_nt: TGCGCCAGCAGCTTGGGCGGTAGCCGCGCCTACAATGAGCAGTTCTTC
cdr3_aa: CASSLGGSRAYNEQFF

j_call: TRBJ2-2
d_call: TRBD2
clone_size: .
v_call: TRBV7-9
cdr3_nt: TGTGCCAGCAGCTTAAATAGCGGGGACCATAACACCGGGGAGCTGTTTTTT
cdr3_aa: CASSLNSGDHNTGELFF

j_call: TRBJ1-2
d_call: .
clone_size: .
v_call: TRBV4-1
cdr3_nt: TGCGCCAGCAGCCAAGATCCTGCAGGGGCCTATGGCTACACCTTC
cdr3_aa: CASSQDPAGAYGYTF

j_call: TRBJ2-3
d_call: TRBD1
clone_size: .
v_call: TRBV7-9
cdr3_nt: TGTGCCAGCAGCCCAGGACAGGGGCACACAGATACGCAGTATTTT
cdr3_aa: CASSPGQGHTDTQYF

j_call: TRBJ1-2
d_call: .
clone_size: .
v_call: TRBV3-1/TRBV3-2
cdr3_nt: TGTGCCAGCAGCCCCGGGGATTCTAACTATGGCTACACCTTC
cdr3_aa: CASSPGDSNYGYTF

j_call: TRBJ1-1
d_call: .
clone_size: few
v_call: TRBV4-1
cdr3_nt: TGCGCCAGCAGCCAGGGGTGGACAGCCACTGAAGCTTTCTTT
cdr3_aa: CASSQGWTATEAFF

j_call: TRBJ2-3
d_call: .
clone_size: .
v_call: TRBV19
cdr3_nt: TGTGCCACCCTAGTATCTCCTAGCTTTGGCACAGATACGCAGTATTTT
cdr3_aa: CATLVSPSFGTDTQYF

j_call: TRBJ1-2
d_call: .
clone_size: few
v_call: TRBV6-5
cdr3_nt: TGTGCCAGCAGTTACGAGAACGCGGGGGGGATCTATGGCTACACCTTC
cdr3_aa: CASSYENAGGIYGYTF

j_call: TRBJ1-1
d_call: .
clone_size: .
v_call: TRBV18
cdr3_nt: TGTGCCAGCTCACGACCCGGGACAAACACTGAAGCTTTCTTT
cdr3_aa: CASSRPGTNTEAFF

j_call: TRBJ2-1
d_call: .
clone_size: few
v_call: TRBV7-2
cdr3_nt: TGTGCCAGCAGCCGGAGGTGGGACTCCTACAATGAGCAGTTCTTC
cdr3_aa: CASSRRWDSYNEQFF

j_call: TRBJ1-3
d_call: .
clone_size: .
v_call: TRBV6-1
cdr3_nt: TGTGCCAGCAGAGAAGGGGCAGGTGGAAACACCATATATTTT
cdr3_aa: CASREGAGGNTIYF

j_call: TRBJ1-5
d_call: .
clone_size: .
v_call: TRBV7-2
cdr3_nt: TGTGCCAGCAGCACGAACCAGGGGTGGGGACAGCCCCAGCATTTT
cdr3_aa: CASSTNQGWGQPQHF